A selection of T cell receptor beta chains follows, all from one sample in a study of CD8 T cells in ankylosing spondylitis. TCRdb processed the 5' RACE reads anew with MiXCR; each CDR3 protein has one entry. The data contain around 770,000 distinct CDR3 sequences, 12% of them seen just once; the ten biggest clones take up about 0.49%. Specimen: blood, either unsorted or a sorted T cell fraction (not recorded which). The origin of the receptors is a male donor with ankylosing spondylitis. CDR3s include the opening cysteine and the closing phenylalanine or tryptophan. The order of the fields is V gene, clone size, D gene, J gene, CDR3 protein, CDR3 DNA. A D gene is named only where the DNA matches it firmly. The size of a clone is reported for some rows only, either as once, few or many, or as a class for expanded clones.

>TRBV20-1|.|TRBD2|TRBJ2-3
CSARAASGADTQYF
TGCAGTGCTAGAGCGGCTAGCGGGGCAGATACGCAGTATTTT
>TRBV5-6|.|.|TRBJ2-1
CASSLDDGTTYNEQFF
TGTGCCAGCAGCTTGGATGACGGGACCACCTACAATGAGCAGTTCTTC
>TRBV7-2|.|TRBD1|TRBJ2-7
CASKFRTGLSYEQYF
TGTGCCAGCAAATTCCGGACAGGTTTATCCTACGAGCAGTACTTC
>TRBV24-1|.|TRBD1|TRBJ2-5
CATSDWGTEAETQYF
TGTGCCACCAGTGATTGGGGGACAGAGGCGGAGACCCAGTACTTC
>TRBV7-2|.|TRBD1|TRBJ2-7
CASSLAPQGASYEQYF
TGTGCCAGCAGCTTAGCCCCACAGGGGGCATCCTACGAGCAGTACTTC
>TRBV20-1|.|TRBD1|TRBJ1-1
CSAIQRTGHTEAFF
TGCAGTGCTATTCAACGGACAGGGCACACTGAAGCTTTCTTT
>TRBV7-2|few|.|TRBJ2-1
CASSYLLREQFF
TGTGCCAGCAGCTATCTCCTCCGAGAGCAGTTCTTC
>TRBV7-9|few|TRBD1|TRBJ1-6
CASVDGGQGNSPLHF
TGTGCCAGCGTAGATGGTGGACAGGGTAATTCACCCCTCCACTTT
>TRBV11-1|.|.|TRBJ2-7
CASSPWTDWGQYF
TGTGCCAGCAGCCCCTGGACAGATTGGGGGCAGTACTTC
>TRBV20-1|.|.|TRBJ1-5
CSARVLGNWGGNQPQHF
TGCAGTGCTAGAGTTTTGGGTAACTGGGGGGGTAATCAGCCCCAGCATTTT
>TRBV6-1|few|TRBD2|TRBJ2-3
CASSRGGATDTQYF
TGTGCCAGCAGTCGCGGGGGGGCCACAGATACGCAGTATTTT
>TRBV7-2|.|.|TRBJ1-1
CASSLSGRPEAFF
TGTGCCAGCAGCTTATCAGGCCGGCCTGAAGCTTTCTTT
>TRBV4-2|.|.|TRBJ2-2
CASSLDPRGGTGELFF
TGTGCCAGCAGCCTGGACCCAAGGGGGGGTACCGGGGAGCTGTTTTTT
>TRBV29-1|few|TRBD2|TRBJ2-5
CSVQGGQETQYF
TGCAGCGTGCAGGGAGGGCAAGAGACCCAGTACTTC
>TRBV2|few|.|TRBJ2-1
CAGGRQLYNEQFF
TGTGCCGGCGGGCGACAGCTCTACAATGAGCAGTTCTTC
>TRBV5-1|few|TRBD1|TRBJ2-1
CASRETGGRRQFF
TGCGCCAGCAGGGAGACAGGGGGCCGAAGGCAGTTCTTC